What follows are 10 T cell receptor beta chains derived from one specimen sequenced in a study of blood T cells in healthy people across ages. A J-beta primer mix and a sample-barcoded 5' primer were used in a second PCR of roughly 7 to 12 cycles. TCRdb reprocessed the 5' RACE reads via MiXCR and lists one record per CDR3 protein. The sample records about 830,000 distinct CDR3 sequences, around 62% being singletons. The specimen was blood. Receptors were obtained from a man aged 25-45 years in good health.

This rearrangement joins TRBV15 to TRBJ1-5; D gene unclear. The CDR3 covers 16 residues. Per germline, CDR1 LNHNV and CDR2 YYDKDF (reference sequence). V lost 0 bases and J 5 bases, leaving 14 bases between the germline ends. CDR3 protein: CATSRDSARRDQPQHF. The CDR3 DNA is TGTGCCACCAGCAGAGATTCGGCACGGCGGGATCAGCCCCAGCATTTT.

The CDR3 DNA is TGTGCCAGCAGCGCTGGGCCCGCCACAGATACGCAGTATTTT. Its protein product is CASSAGPATDTQYF. The genes are TRBV7-3 and TRBJ2-3; D remains unclear. The germline V and J ends were trimmed by 5 bases and 2 bases, with 11 bases remaining between them. The CDR3 has 14 residues. Per the germline V gene, CDR1 is SGHTA and CDR2 is FQGTGA.

This clonotype has a single count. This chain uses TRBV9 with TRBJ2-4, with a possible D match to TRBD1 (6 bases). The J call may be faulty, since TRBJ2-7 better matches the DNA end. The length of the CDR3 is 15 residues. The germline gives CDR1 SGDLS, CDR2 YYNGEE. The CDR3 is CASSVVGGRPHEQYF. Here the CDR3 DNA reads TGTGCCAGCAGCGTAGTAGGGGGTCGCCCCCACGAGCAGTACTTC.

The chain joins TRBV2 to TRBJ2-7; 7 nucleotides line up with TRBD2. The CDR3 sequence is 13 residues long. Per germline, CDR1 SNHLY and CDR2 FYNNEI. V lost 8 bases to trimming and J lost 12 bases; unmatched junction nucleotides: 16. In nucleotides, the CDR3 is TGTGCCAGCCCCAACCTAGGACGGGAGGAGGCGTACTTC. Protein: CASPNLGREEAYF.

Note on this clonotype: An end of the junction does not agree with germline; a read error may underlie this. The V gene is TRBV29-1, the J gene TRBJ1-2; D is ambiguous. The germline CDR1 and CDR2 sequences are SQVTM and ANQGSEA. The CDR3 has 11 residues. CDR3 DNA sequence: TGCAGCGTTGAAGCTAACTATGGCTGCACCTTC. Residues: CSVEANYGCTF.

This rearrangement joins TRBV6-1 to TRBJ2-7; TRBD2 matches at 13 bases. The CDR3 has 15 residues. Germline-derived CDR1 and CDR2 are MNHNS and SASEGT. V was clipped by 7 bases and J by 0 bases; unmatched bases: 3. The CDR3 sequence is CASIRLAGGSYEQYF. CDR3 bases: TGTGCCAGCATTCGACTAGCGGGGGGCTCCTACGAGCAGTACTTC.

The CDR3 coding sequence is TGTGCCAGCAGCGGAGCAGAGACCCAGTACTTC. Translated: CASSGAETQYF. The J gene is TRBJ2-5, the V gene TRBV9; D not certain. Germline values: CDR1 SGDLS, CDR2 YYNGEE. Trimming removed 3 bases at V and 4 bases at J, with 4 bases between. CDR3 length equals 11 residues.

The table lists this clonotype with many counts. The V and J genes are TRBV12-3 or TRBV12-4 and TRBJ1-4, with 9 bases matching TRBD1. This CDR3 is built from 14 residues. The V and J ends lost 6 bases and 7 bases, in that order; junction bases with no gene match: 6. CDR3: CASSRQGGSEKLFF. Written as DNA, the CDR3 is TGTGCCAGCAGCCGACAGGGGGGCAGTGAAAAACTGTTTTTT.

This clonotype showed up many times. The CDR3: CASGKDRDTYNEQFF. CDR3 bases: TGTGCCAGCGGTAAAGACAGGGACACCTACAATGAGCAGTTCTTC. This chain connects TRBV6-1 to TRBJ2-1, with 7 positions matching TRBD1. J was trimmed by 2 bases and V by 8 bases; bases with no gene match: 9. Per germline, CDR1 MNHNS and CDR2 SASEGT. There are 15 residues in the CDR3.

The chain links TRBV28 to TRBJ2-7; D gene ambiguous. Between the trimmed V and J ends, which lost 5 bases and 9 bases, there was a span of 14 bases. The CDR3 runs to 12 residues. The germline V gene has CDR1 MDHEN and CDR2 SYDVKM. Here the CDR3 DNA reads TGTGCCAGCAGTCTCCCGGGCCGCGGGCAGTACTTC. Translated, it gives CASSLPGRGQYF.